The present TCR beta chain was sequenced within a study of T cells in Graves' hyperthyroidism and ophthalmopathy. Authors of the study amplified TCR beta CDR3 regions from RNA transcripts. Researchers ran a first-round RT-PCR on the TCR CDR3 using the HTBI primer set. Via MiXCR, TCRdb re-called the multiplex PCR reads, giving one row per CDR3 protein. The table lists some 500,000 distinct CDR3 sequences, 24% of them singletons. Germline values: CDR1 MNHEY, CDR2 SVGEGT. This CDR3 is 13 amino acids long. Trimming took 2 bases from V and 5 from J, leaving 9 bases between them. Findings and limits, study-wide: Before onset, ophthalmopathy was predicted by the model a median roughly 6.4 months earlier.

This clonotype was counted a single time. Its cognate antigen is unknown. This rearrangement joins TRBV6-2 or TRBV6-3 to TRBJ1-2; possible D gene TRBD1, 6 bases. Sequenced input: blood. The sequence was collected from a woman younger than 45 with Graves' ophthalmopathy. CDR3 amino acids: CASSYDTGYGYTF. CDR3 DNA sequence: TGTGCCAGCAGTTACGACACAGGGTATGGCTACACCTTC.